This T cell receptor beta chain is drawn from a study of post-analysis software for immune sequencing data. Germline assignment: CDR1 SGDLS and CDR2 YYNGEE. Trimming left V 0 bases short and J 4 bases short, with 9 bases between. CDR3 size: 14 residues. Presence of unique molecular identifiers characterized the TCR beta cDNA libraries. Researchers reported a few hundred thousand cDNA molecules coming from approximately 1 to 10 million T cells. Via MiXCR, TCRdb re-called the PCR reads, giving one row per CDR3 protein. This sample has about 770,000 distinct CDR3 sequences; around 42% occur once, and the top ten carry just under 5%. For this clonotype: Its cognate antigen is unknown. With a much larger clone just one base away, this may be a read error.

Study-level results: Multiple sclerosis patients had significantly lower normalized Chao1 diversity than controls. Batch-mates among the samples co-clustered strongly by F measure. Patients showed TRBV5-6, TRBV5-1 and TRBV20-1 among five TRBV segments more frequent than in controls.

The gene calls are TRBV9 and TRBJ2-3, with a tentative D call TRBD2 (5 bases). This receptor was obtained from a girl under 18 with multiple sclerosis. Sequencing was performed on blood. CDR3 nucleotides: TGTGCCAGCAGCGTAGTGGAGGCGGCAGATACGCAGTATTTT. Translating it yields CASSVVEAADTQYF.